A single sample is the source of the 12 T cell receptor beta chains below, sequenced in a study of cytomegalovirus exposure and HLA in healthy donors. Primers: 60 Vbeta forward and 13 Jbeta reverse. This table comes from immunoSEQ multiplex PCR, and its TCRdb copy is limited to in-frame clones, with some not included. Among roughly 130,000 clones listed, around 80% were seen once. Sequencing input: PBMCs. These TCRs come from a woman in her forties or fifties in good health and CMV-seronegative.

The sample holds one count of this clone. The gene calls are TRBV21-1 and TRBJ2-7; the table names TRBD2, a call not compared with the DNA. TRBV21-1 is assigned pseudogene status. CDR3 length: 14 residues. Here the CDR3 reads CASTPPGGSYEQYF. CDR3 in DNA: TGTGCCAGCACCCCCCCGGGAGGTTCCTACGAGCAGTACTTC.

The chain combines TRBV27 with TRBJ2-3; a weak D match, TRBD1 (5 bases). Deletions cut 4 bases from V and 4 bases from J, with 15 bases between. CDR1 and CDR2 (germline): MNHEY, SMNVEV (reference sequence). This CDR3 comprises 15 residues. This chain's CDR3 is CASSSRQTSPDTQYF. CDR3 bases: TGTGCCAGCAGTTCCCGACAGACGTCCCCAGATACGCAGTATTTT.

The CDR3 nucleotides read TGCGCCAGCAGTTCGATAGCGGGTTACAATGAGCAGTTCTTC. Translation gives CASSSIAGYNEQFF. The chain joins TRBV5-1 to TRBJ2-1; 7 positions agree with TRBD2. The V gene end was trimmed by 5 bases and the J gene end by 4 bases; junction bases not matched to a gene: 6. Germline V gene data show CDR1 as SGHRS and CDR2 as YFSETQ. The CDR3 extends over 14 amino acids.

The CDR3 sequence: CASSFENQGASGYTF. The CDR3 nucleotides read TGCGCCAGCAGCTTCGAAAACCAGGGGGCCTCTGGCTACACCTTC. This chain links TRBV5-1 with TRBJ1-2; 8 bases are a match to TRBD1. The CDR3 is 15 residues long. Germline CDR1 SGHRS, CDR2 YFSETQ. After removal of 2 bases from V and 7 bases from J, the junction contained 10 bases not matched to a gene.

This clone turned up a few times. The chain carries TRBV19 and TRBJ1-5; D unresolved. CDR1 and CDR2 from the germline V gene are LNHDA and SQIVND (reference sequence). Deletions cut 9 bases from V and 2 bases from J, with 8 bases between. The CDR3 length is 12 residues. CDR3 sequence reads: CASTLGNQPQHF. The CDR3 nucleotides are TGTGCCAGCACATTGGGCAATCAGCCCCAGCATTTT.

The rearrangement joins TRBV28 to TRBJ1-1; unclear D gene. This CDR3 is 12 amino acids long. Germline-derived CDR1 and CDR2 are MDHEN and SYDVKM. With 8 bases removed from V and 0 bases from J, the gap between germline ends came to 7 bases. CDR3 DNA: TGTGCCAGCTGGGCAGTGAACACTGAAGCTTTCTTT. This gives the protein CASWAVNTEAFF.

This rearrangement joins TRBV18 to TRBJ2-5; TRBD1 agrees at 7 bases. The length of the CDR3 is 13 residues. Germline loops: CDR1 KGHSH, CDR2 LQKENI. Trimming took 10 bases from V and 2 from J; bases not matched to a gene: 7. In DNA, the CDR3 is TGTGCCACTTCAGGGGGTCCTCAAGAGACCCAGTACTTC. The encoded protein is CATSGGPQETQYF. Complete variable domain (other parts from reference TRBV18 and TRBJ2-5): NAGVMQNPRHLVRRRGQEARLRCSPMKGHSHVYWYRQLPEEGLKFMVYLQKENIIDESGMPKERFSAEFPKEGPSILRIQQVVRGDSAAYFCATSGGPQETQYFGPGTRLLVL.

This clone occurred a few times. Written as DNA, the CDR3 is TGTGCCAGCAGCGCAGGGGAAGCTAACTATGGCTACACCTTC. Translating gives CASSAGEANYGYTF. The J gene is TRBJ1-2, the V gene TRBV5-4; perhaps TRBD1 as D (6 bases). Germline V gene data show CDR1 as SGHNT and CDR2 as YYREEE (reference sequence). V was cut by 4 bases and J by 0 bases, with 10 bases left in between. This CDR3 is 14 amino acids long.

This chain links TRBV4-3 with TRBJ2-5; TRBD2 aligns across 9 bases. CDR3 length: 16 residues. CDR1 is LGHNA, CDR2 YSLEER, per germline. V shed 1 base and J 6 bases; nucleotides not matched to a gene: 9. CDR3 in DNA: TGCGCCAGCAGCCAAGTGGCTAGCGGGGCGAGGCAGACCCAGTACTTC. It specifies CASSQVASGARQTQYF.

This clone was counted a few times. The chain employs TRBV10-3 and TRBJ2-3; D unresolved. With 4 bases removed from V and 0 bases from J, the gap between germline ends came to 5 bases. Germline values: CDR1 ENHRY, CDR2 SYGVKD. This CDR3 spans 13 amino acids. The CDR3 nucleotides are TGTGCCATCAGTGCCCAGAGCACAGATACGCAGTATTTT. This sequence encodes CAISAQSTDTQYF.

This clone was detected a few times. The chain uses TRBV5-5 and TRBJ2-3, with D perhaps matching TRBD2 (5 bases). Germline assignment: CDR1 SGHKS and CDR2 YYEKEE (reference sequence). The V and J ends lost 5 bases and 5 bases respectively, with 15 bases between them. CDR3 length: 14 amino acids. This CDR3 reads CASRREGVVDTQYF. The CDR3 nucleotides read TGTGCCAGCAGACGAGAGGGCGTTGTAGATACGCAGTATTTT. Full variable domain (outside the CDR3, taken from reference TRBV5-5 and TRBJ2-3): DAGVTQSPTHLIKTRGQQVTLRCSPISGHKSVSWYQQVLGQGPQFIFQYYEKEERGRGNFPDRFSARQFPNYSSELNVNALLLGDSALYLCASRREGVVDTQYFGPGTRLTVL.

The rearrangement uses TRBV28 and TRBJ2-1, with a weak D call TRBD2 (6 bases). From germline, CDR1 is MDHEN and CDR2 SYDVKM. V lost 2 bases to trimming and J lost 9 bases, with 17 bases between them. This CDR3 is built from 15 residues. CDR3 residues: CASSLPGSLVSEQFF. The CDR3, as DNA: TGTGCCAGCAGTTTACCCGGGAGTCTGGTTAGTGAGCAGTTCTTC.